This TCR beta chain stems from a study of blood T cell repertoires in COVID-19. Study background: Sample material is recorded as cDNA or gDNA derived from T cells, B-cell-depleted T cells, or PBMCs.

Per the original methods: Estimation of nucleated cell counts was performed using reference gene primer amplification. The protocol was immunoSEQ multiplex PCR, while the TCRdb copy is restricted to in-frame clones and leaves out a portion. V, J and clone size reflect that table, while D and trimming were determined from the DNA. This sample has roughly 160,000 clones, with about 88% found just once. This clone was picked up a small number of times. V shed 6 bases and J shed 2 bases, with 17 bases lying between them. The CDR3 runs to 15 residues. Germline V gene data show CDR1 as MNHEY and CDR2 as SVGAGI.

The rearrangement links TRBV6-5 to TRBJ2-7; D is perhaps TRBD2 (7 bases). Input material: peripheral blood. The TCR comes from a man aged 55 to 70 with COVID-19, enrolled during active disease. CDR3 region: CASSTRGEGAYEQYF. The CDR3 nucleotides are TGTGCCAGCAGCACCCGCGGGGAGGGGGCCTACGAGCAGTACTTC.